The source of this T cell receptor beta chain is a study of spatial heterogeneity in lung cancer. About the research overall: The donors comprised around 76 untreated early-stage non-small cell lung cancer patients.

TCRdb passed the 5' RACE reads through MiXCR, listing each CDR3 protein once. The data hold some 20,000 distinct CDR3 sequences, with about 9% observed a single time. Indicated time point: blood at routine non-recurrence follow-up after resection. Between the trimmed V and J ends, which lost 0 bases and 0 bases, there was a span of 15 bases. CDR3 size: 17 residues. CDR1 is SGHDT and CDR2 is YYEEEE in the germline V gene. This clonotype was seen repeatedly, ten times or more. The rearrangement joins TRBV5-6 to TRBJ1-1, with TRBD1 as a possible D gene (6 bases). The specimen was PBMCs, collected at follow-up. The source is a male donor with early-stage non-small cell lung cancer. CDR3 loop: CASSLVRGGDLNTEAFF. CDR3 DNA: TGTGCCAGCAGCTTGGTGCGTGGGGGCGACTTGAACACTGAAGCTTTCTTT.